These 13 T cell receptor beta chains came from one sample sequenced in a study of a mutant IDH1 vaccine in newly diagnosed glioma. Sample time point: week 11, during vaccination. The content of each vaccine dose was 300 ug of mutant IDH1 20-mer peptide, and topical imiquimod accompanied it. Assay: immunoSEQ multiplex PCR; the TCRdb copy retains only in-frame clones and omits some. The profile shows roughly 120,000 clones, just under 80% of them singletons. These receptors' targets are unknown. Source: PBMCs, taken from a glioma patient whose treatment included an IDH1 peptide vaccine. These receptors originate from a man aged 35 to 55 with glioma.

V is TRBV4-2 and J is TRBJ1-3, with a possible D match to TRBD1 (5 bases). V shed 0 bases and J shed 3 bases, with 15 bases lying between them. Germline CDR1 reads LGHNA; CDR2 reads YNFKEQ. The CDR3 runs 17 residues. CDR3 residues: CASSQEPGISNGNTIYF. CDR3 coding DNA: TGTGCCAGCAGCCAAGAACCAGGGATCTCTAATGGAAACACCATATATTTT.

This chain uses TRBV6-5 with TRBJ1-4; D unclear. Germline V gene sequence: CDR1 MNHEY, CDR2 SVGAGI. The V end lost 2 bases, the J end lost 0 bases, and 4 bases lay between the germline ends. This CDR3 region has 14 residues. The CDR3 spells CASSYAATNEKLFF. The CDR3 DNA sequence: TGTGCCAGCAGTTACGCTGCAACTAATGAAAAACTGTTTTTT.

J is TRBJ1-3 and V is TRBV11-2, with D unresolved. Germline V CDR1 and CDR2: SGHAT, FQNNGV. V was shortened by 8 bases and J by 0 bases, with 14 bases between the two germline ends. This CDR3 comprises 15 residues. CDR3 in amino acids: CASSWAASSGNTIYF. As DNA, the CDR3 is TGTGCCAGCTCCTGGGCGGCGAGCTCTGGAAACACCATATATTTT.

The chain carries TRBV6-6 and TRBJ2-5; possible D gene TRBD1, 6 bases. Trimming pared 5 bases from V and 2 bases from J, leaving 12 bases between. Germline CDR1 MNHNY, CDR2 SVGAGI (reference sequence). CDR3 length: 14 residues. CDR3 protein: CASSPPTGQETQYF. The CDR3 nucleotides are TGTGCCAGCAGTCCCCCGACAGGTCAAGAGACCCAGTACTTC.

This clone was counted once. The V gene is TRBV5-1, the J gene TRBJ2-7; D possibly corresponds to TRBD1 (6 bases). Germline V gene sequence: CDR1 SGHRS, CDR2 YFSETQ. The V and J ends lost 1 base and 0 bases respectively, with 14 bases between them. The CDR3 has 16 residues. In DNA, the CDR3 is TGCGCCAGCAGCTTGCTTAGGCAAGGGGGCTCCTACGAGCAGTACTTC. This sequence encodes CASSLLRQGGSYEQYF.

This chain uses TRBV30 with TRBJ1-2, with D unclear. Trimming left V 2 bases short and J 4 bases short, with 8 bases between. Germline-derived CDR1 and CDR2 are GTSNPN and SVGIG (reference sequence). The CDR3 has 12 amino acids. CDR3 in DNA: TGTGCCTGGAGTCGGCCCGCCTATGGCTACACCTTC. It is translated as CAWSRPAYGYTF. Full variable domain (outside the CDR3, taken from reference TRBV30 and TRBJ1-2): SQTIHQWPATLVQPVGSPLSLECTVEGTSNPNLYWYRQAAGRGLQLLFYSVGIGQISSEVPQNLSASRPQDRQFILSSKKLLLSDSGFYLCAWSRPAYGYTFGSGTRLTVV.

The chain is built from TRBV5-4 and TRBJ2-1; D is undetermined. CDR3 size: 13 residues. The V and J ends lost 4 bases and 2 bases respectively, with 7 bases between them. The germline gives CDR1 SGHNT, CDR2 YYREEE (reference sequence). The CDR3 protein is CASSPPTYNEQFF. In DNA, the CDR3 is TGTGCCAGCAGCCCCCCCACCTACAATGAGCAGTTCTTC.

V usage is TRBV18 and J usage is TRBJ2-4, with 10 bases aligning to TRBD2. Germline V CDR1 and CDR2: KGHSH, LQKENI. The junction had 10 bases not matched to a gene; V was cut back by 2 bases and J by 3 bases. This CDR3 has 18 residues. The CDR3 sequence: CASSPFAPSGGIKNIQYF. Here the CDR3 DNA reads TGTGCCAGCTCACCATTCGCGCCTAGCGGGGGAATCAAAAACATTCAGTACTTC.

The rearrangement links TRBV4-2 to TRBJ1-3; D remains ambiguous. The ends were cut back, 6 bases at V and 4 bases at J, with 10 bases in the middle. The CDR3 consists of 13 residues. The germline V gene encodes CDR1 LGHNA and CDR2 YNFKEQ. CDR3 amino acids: CASRPPLGNTIYF. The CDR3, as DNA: TGTGCCAGCAGACCCCCCCTAGGAAACACCATATATTTT.

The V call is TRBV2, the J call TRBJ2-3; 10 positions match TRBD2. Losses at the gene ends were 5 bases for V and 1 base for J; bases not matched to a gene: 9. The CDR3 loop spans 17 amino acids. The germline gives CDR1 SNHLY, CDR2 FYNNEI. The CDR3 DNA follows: TGTGCCAGCAGTAAACCGAGCGGGGGGGCGGGCACAGATACGCAGTATTTT. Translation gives CASSKPSGGAGTDTQYF.

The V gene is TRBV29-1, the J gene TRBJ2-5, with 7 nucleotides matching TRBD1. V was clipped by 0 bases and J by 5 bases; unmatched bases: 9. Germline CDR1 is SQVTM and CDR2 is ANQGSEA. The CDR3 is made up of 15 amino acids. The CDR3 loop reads CSVEDRRGRGETQYF. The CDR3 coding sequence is TGCAGCGTTGAAGATCGAAGGGGGCGAGGGGAGACCCAGTACTTC.

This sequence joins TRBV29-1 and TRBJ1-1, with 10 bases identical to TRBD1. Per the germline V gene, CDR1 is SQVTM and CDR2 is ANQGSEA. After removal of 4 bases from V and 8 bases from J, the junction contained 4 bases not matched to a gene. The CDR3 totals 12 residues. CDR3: CSVGGTGAEAFF. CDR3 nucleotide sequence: TGCAGCGTTGGGGGGACAGGGGCCGAAGCTTTCTTT. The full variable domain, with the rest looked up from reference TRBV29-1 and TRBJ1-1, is SAVISQKPSRDICQRGTSLTIQCQVDSQVTMMFWYRQQPGQSLTLIATANQGSEATYESGFVIDKFPISRPNLTFSTLTVSNMSPEDSSIYLCSVGGTGAEAFFGQGTRLTVV.

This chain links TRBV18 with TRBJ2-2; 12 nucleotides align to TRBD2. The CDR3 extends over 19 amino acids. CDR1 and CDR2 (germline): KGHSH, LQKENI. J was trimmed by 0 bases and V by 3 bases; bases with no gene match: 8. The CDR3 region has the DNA TGTGCCAGCTCACCCACAGGACTAGCGGGAAGAGCGAACACCGGGGAGCTGTTTTTT. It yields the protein CASSPTGLAGRANTGELFF.